This T cell receptor beta chain was retrieved from a study of control samples from healthy donors and cancer patients. This CDR3 has 17 amino acids. Germline V gene sequence: CDR1 SEHNR, CDR2 FQNEAQ (reference sequence). Between the trimmed V and J ends, which lost 4 bases and 0 bases, there was a span of 19 bases. Using immunoSEQ multiplex PCR, the repertoire was profiled, and TCRdb retains in-frame clones only, with some absent. Among about 120,000 clones, around 89% were seen once, and the ten largest hold around 3.5%. The sequence was obtained from a middle-aged man in good health. The sequenced sample was blood. The V gene is TRBV7-9, the J gene TRBJ2-7; D unresolved. The CDR3 region is CASSSSQQPGNSYEQYF. The CDR3 nucleotides read TGTGCCAGCAGCTCCTCACAACAACCGGGTAACTCCTACGAGCAGTACTTC.